This T cell receptor beta chain derives from a study of graft-versus-host responses after intestinal transplantation. Study-wide context: After anti-thymocyte globulin induction, recipients took tacrolimus and steroids for 2 to 3 years. Study-level points and caveats: Early post-transplant HvG declines were associated with peak circulating GvH clone levels. Some patients had graft-donor T cell macrochimerism, and their allografts showed high graft-versus-host to host-versus-graft clonal ratios.

This clone came up once. The antigen is not known. Only in-frame clones appear in the TCRdb table, and some are missing; sequencing was by immunoSEQ multiplex PCR. The profile shows over 120,000 clones, about nine tenths of them singletons. The sequence was obtained from a human donor who received an intestinal transplant. Sample: unstimulated CD4+ T cells sorted from spleen or lymph node cells, taken before intestinal transplant.

The CDR3 region is CASSPSGDRDTEAFF. Written as DNA, the CDR3 is TGTGCCAGCAGCCCAAGCGGCGACAGGGACACTGAAGCTTTCTTT. V usage is TRBV5-4 and J usage is TRBJ1-1; 7 bases fit TRBD1. Unmatched junction bases numbered 9, after V lost 4 bases and J lost 3 bases. The V gene's germline CDR1 is SGHNT and CDR2 YYREEE (reference sequence). The length of the CDR3 is 15 residues.